This T cell receptor (beta chain) derives from a study of T cell changes during pregnancy in multiple sclerosis. Germline V gene lookup returns CDR1 SQVTM and CDR2 ANQGSEA. V was pared by 7 bases and J by 2 bases, with 7 bases of the junction left unmatched. The CDR3 runs 15 residues. This clone was counted a single time. Here immunoSEQ multiplex PCR was the method, and the copy in TCRdb shows in-frame clones only, minus some. Among roughly 55,000 clones, around 92% were seen once, and the ten largest hold approximately 0.15%. The rearrangement links TRBV29-1 to TRBJ2-1, with 11 bases matching TRBD2. The sample in question was CD4+ T cells from peripheral blood mononuclear cells, obtained after pregnancy. This receptor was identified in a female donor in good health, enrolled as a control in a pregnancy study. As DNA, the CDR3 is TGCAGCGCCGTAATAGCGGGGGGGCCCTACAATGAGCAGTTCTTC. Its protein product is CSAVIAGGPYNEQFF.